The clone carrying this T cell receptor (beta chain) was detected a few times. Antigen unknown. This entry is derived from a study of vaccination and CD4 T cells after COVID-19. In the study overall: Median time from COVID diagnosis to post-COVID sampling was over 95 days (35 to 161).

An Oncomine TCR Beta short-read assay was used to sequence the DNA from cultured CD4+ T cells. TCRdb used MiXCR to reprocess the PCR reads, holding one entry per CDR3 protein. There are tens of thousands of distinct CDR3 sequences in the sample; 35% to 45% occur only once, and roughly 9.9% lies in the top ten. V lost 5 bases and J 0 bases, leaving 11 bases between the germline ends. CDR3 length: 14 residues. CDR1 SEHNR and CDR2 FQNEAQ come from the germline V gene (reference sequence). Sample time point: late sampling 161 to 241 days after vaccination in a few convalescent patients. This sample's treatment: roughly 10-day PBMC culture with coronavirus spike peptide pools or control peptides (ViraFEST assay).

This TCR derives from a human donor who had recovered from COVID-19. The starting material was CD4+ T cells from blood, cultured in vitro, obtained about 7 months after SARS-CoV-2 vaccination. The chain uses TRBV7-9 and TRBJ2-7, with D possibly matching TRBD2 (6 bases). This CDR3 reads CASSPKTSSYEQYF. The DNA for the CDR3 is TGTGCCAGCAGCCCAAAGACTAGCTCCTACGAGCAGTACTTC.